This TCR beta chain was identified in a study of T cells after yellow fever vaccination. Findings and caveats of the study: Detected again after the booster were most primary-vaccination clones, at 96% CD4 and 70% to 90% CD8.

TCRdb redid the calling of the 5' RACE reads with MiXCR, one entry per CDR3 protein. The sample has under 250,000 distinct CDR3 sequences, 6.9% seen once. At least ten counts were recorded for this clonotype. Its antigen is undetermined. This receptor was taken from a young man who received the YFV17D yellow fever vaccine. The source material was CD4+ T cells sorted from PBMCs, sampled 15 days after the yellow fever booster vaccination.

CDR3 bases: TGTGCCAGCAGGGGACTAGTGTTAGACGGGGAGCTGTTTTTT. Translated, it gives CASRGLVLDGELFF. The chain has TRBV27 and TRBJ2-2; TRBD2 agrees at 8 bases. Germline assignment: CDR1 MNHEY and CDR2 SMNVEV (reference sequence). The CDR3 consists of 14 residues. The junction had 7 bases not matched to a gene; V was cut back by 6 bases and J by 7 bases.